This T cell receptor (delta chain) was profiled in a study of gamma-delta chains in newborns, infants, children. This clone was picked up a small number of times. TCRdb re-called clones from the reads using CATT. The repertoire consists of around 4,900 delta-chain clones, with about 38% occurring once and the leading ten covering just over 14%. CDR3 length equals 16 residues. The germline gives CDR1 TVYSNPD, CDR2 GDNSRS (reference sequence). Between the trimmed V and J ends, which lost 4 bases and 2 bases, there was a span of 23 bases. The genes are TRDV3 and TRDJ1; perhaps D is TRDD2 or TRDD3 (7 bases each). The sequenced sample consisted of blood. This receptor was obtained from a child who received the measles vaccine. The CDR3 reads CAYSFLRGGGTDKLIF. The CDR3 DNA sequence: TGTGCCTATTCTTTCCTACGTGGTGGGGGAACCGATAAACTCATCTTT.